The 15 T cell receptor beta chains reported below all come from one sample, sequenced in a study of shared clonotypes between healthy human individuals. Measured with immunoSEQ multiplex PCR; TCRdb has only the in-frame clones, and not every one. The data hold 2.3 million or so clones, with 90% to 95% observed a single time. The sequenced sample was naive CD4+ T cells from PBMCs. The subset was: CD45RA+ positively selected. The receptors shown here come from a man between 18 and 35 years old in good health. Some clones in this sample may be carry-over from other donors' samples.

The CDR3 DNA reads TGCGCCAGCAGCTTGGGGCCACGCAGGGGGGACTACGAGCAGTACTTC. This encodes CASSLGPRRGDYEQYF. This chain uses TRBV5-1 with TRBJ2-7; a possible D gene is TRBD1 (7 bases). CDR1 and CDR2 from the germline V gene are SGHRS and YFSETQ. CDR3 length equals 16 residues. V shed 0 bases and J shed 3 bases, with 16 bases lying between them.

The rearrangement joins TRBV5-4 to TRBJ1-2; TRBD1 might be the D (6 bases). CDR1 and CDR2 (germline): SGHNT, YYREEE (reference sequence). Between the trimmed V and J ends, which lost 3 bases and 8 bases, there was a span of 14 bases. The CDR3 consists of 13 residues. The DNA of the CDR3 is TGTGCCAGCAGCTCGCGGACAGAGGAAGGCTACACCTTC. Translated, it gives CASSSRTEEGYTF.

V usage is TRBV5-6 and J usage is TRBJ2-1; D might be TRBD2 (7 bases). There are 16 residues in the CDR3. Germline V gene lookup returns CDR1 SGHDT and CDR2 YYEEEE. The V gene lost 4 bases and the J gene lost 8 bases, with 22 bases spanning the gap. The CDR3 sequence: CASSGPGVAGVDEQFF. CDR3 coding DNA: TGTGCCAGCAGCGGCCCAGGGGTCGCGGGAGTCGATGAGCAGTTCTTC. The complete variable domain, with remaining parts taken from reference TRBV5-6 and TRBJ2-1, reads DAGVTQSPTHLIKTRGQQVTLRCSPKSGHDTVSWYQQALGQGPQFIFQYYEEEERQRGNFPDRFSGHQFPNYSSELNVNALLLGDSALYLCASSGPGVAGVDEQFFGPGTRLTVL.

The chain carries TRBV9 and TRBJ2-1, with a tentative D call TRBD1 (6 bases). Trimming removed 2 bases from V and 15 bases from J, with 15 bases in between. Germline V gene lookup returns CDR1 SGDLS and CDR2 YYNGEE. The CDR3 length is 12 residues. The CDR3 nucleotides read TGTGCCAGCAGCGTTCCCAGGACAGAGGGGTTCTTC. It encodes CASSVPRTEGFF.

The chain is built from TRBV21-1 and TRBJ1-5. TRBV21-1 is deemed a pseudogene. The CDR3 is 15 amino acids. The CDR3 here is CASSVRTHSNQPQHF. As DNA, the CDR3 is TGTGCCAGCAGCGTCCGGACCCATAGCAATCAGCCCCAGCATTTT.

This sequence joins TRBV7-8 and TRBJ2-5; unclear D gene. The CDR3 sequence is 11 residues long. CDR1 is SGHVS, CDR2 FQNEAQ, per germline. V was clipped by 3 bases and J by 6 bases, with 5 bases between them. The CDR3 sequence: CASSFSQTQYF. The CDR3 coding sequence is TGTGCCAGCAGCTTCTCTCAGACCCAGTACTTC.

V and J are TRBV9 and TRBJ2-2, with TRBD2 as a possible D gene (6 bases). The CDR3 contains 15 residues. Germline CDR1 SGDLS, CDR2 YYNGEE. V was trimmed by 0 bases and J by 2 bases, leaving 8 bases between them. CDR3 sequence: CASSVVGLNTGELFF. The CDR3, as DNA: TGTGCCAGCAGCGTAGTCGGACTAAACACCGGGGAGCTGTTTTTT.

V usage is TRBV29-1 and J usage is TRBJ2-5; D not certain. The CDR3 length is 12 residues. CDR1 is SQVTM, CDR2 ANQGSEA, per germline. Between the trimmed V and J ends, which lost 4 bases and 5 bases, there was a span of 11 bases. In DNA form, the CDR3 reads TGCAGCGTTGTGTCTACGGGCGAGACCCAGTACTTC. Translating gives CSVVSTGETQYF.

This clone occurred once. This sequence joins TRBV29-1 and TRBJ2-1; TRBD2 is a possible D gene (5 bases). This CDR3 contains 14 residues. Trimming removed 7 bases from V and 8 bases from J, with 21 bases in between. Per the germline V gene, CDR1 is SQVTM and CDR2 is ANQGSEA. The CDR3 loop reads CSASLPGKVYEQFF. The DNA for the CDR3 is TGCAGCGCCTCCCTCCCGGGAAAAGTCTATGAGCAGTTCTTC.

This clone showed up just a few times. The chain links TRBV30 to TRBJ1-1; D possibly corresponds to TRBD1 (5 bases). Germline V gives CDR1 GTSNPN, CDR2 SVGIG (reference sequence). The CDR3 extends over 12 amino acids. The V end was cut by 1 base, the J end by 5 bases, with 8 bases between. CDR3 loop: CAWSDRRTEAFF. Written as DNA, the CDR3 is TGTGCCTGGAGTGACAGGAGGACTGAAGCTTTCTTT.

This rearrangement joins TRBV9 to TRBJ2-1; 7 nucleotides line up with TRBD2. The CDR3 spans 16 residues. With 0 bases clipped from V and 3 bases from J, the junction kept 6 bases outside the gene matches. The germline gives CDR1 SGDLS, CDR2 YYNGEE. The CDR3 nucleotides read TGTGCCAGCAGCGTAGCTCCTAGCGGCATCTACAATGAGCAGTTCTTC. The encoded protein is CASSVAPSGIYNEQFF.

The chain recombines TRBV28 with TRBJ2-4; 9 nucleotides line up with TRBD1. This CDR3 is 14 amino acids long. Unmatched junction bases numbered 10, after V lost 7 bases and J lost 9 bases. Germline V gene sequence: CDR1 MDHEN, CDR2 SYDVKM. The CDR3 nucleotides are TGTGCCAGCAACGAAAGCGGGACAGGGAGCATTCAGTACTTC. Its translation: CASNESGTGSIQYF.

V is TRBV6-1 and J is TRBJ2-2; possible D gene TRBD2, 5 bases. V was cut by 7 bases and J by 0 bases, with 12 bases left in between. Germline-derived CDR1 and CDR2 are MNHNS and SASEGT. This CDR3 spans 15 amino acids. The CDR3 is CASMSSGTNTGELFF. The CDR3 DNA reads as TGTGCCAGCATGTCGAGCGGTACGAACACCGGGGAGCTGTTTTTT.

This chain joins TRBV10-2 and TRBJ2-2; D not certain. The germline V gene has CDR1 WSHSY and CDR2 SAAADI. The CDR3 consists of 15 residues. V dropped 6 bases and J dropped 0 bases, with 11 bases sitting between them. CDR3 residues: CASSRVGPNTGELFF. DNA of the CDR3: TGCGCCAGCAGCCGAGTCGGCCCGAACACCGGGGAGCTGTTTTTT.

This chain uses TRBV6-5 with TRBJ1-6, with TRBD1 identical over 7 bases. This CDR3 has 14 amino acids. CDR1 MNHEY and CDR2 SVGAGI come from the germline V gene. V shed 6 bases, J shed 7 bases, and the junction held 6 bases outside the gene matches. CDR3 loop: CASSLRGGNSPLHF. DNA for the CDR3: TGTGCCAGCAGCCTCAGGGGGGGGAATTCACCCCTCCACTTT.